The 12 T cell receptor beta chains below come from one sample, sequenced in a study of post-analysis software for immune sequencing data. Antigens of these TCRs are unknown. Broader study findings: Relative to controls, patients had about five TRBV segments at higher frequency, with TRBV5-6, TRBV5-1 and TRBV20-1 among these.

Tagging with unique molecular identifiers was a feature of the TCR beta cDNA libraries. One entry per CDR3 protein, called by TCRdb with MiXCR from the PCR reads. The table includes around 700,000 distinct CDR3 sequences, roughly three fifths detected once. The specimen was blood. These receptors all stem from a girl under 10 years old with multiple sclerosis.

The chain uses TRBV20-1 and TRBJ2-1; TRBD1 agrees at 7 bases. The J segment lost 4 bases and the V segment lost 6 bases, leaving 9 bases of the junction unmatched. Germline V gene data show CDR1 as DFQATT and CDR2 as SNEGSKA (reference sequence). The CDR3 totals 14 residues. For the CDR3, the DNA is TGCAGTGCCACACCACCAGGGGGTTACAATGAGCAGTTCTTC. Its protein is CSATPPGGYNEQFF.

This clonotype was counted only a few times. This chain joins TRBV20-1 and TRBJ2-6, with a possible D match to TRBD1 (7 bases). CDR3 length: 19 amino acids. Trimming took off 3 bases at V and 2 bases at J, with 23 bases between the two ends. The germline gives CDR1 DFQATT, CDR2 SNEGSKA (reference sequence). Here the CDR3 DNA reads TGCAGTGCTAGTGGGGGGAGGACAGGCCCACGGGCTGGGGCCAACGTCCTGACTTTC. Translated: CSASGGRTGPRAGANVLTF.

This sequence joins TRBV27 and TRBJ1-6, with D possibly TRBD1 on 5 matching bases. The CDR3 totals 14 residues. Deletions cut 6 bases from V and 7 bases from J, with 13 bases between. Germline V CDR1 and CDR2: MNHEY, SMNVEV (reference sequence). CDR3 DNA: TGTGCCAGCAGCGCGCAGGGTTTCAATTCACCCCTCCACTTT. Translation: CASSAQGFNSPLHF.

The J gene is TRBJ2-3, the V gene TRBV15; TRBD2 might be the D (5 bases). V was cut by 11 bases and J by 2 bases, with 11 bases left in between. Germline V gene sequence: CDR1 LNHNV, CDR2 YYDKDF (reference sequence). This CDR3 is built from 12 residues. CDR3 coding DNA: TGTGCCTACGGACGGGACACAGATACGCAGTATTTT. As protein: CAYGRDTDTQYF. The variable domain in full, with the rest retrieved from reference TRBV15 and TRBJ2-3, is DAMVIQNPRYQVTQFGKPVTLSCSQTLNHNVMYWYQQKSSQAPKLLFHYYDKDFNNEADTPDNFQSRRPNTSFCFLDIRSPGLGDTAMYLCAYGRDTDTQYFGPGTRLTVL.

The chain couples TRBV5-1 to TRBJ2-7; possible D gene TRBD2, 6 bases. V dropped 4 bases and J dropped 2 bases, with 13 bases sitting between them. The CDR3 loop spans 14 amino acids. The germline V gene has CDR1 SGHRS and CDR2 YFSETQ. DNA of the CDR3: TGCGCCAGCAGCCCGTTAGCGGATGCCTACGAGCAGTACTTC. This codes for CASSPLADAYEQYF.

The chain employs TRBV20-1 and TRBJ2-1; D not resolved. Per germline, CDR1 DFQATT and CDR2 SNEGSKA (reference sequence). Between the trimmed V and J ends, which lost 3 bases and 0 bases, there was a span of 18 bases. The CDR3 extends over 17 amino acids. In DNA form, the CDR3 reads TGCAGTGCTAGCCACATTGTGGGTCGCCCCTCCTACAATGAGCAGTTCTTC. It is translated as CSASHIVGRPSYNEQFF.

The V gene is TRBV29-1, the J gene TRBJ2-1; 7 bases match TRBD1. The ends lost 6 bases at V and 7 bases at J; junction bases unmatched: 15. This CDR3 contains 15 residues. CDR1 is SQVTM and CDR2 is ANQGSEA in the germline V gene. CDR3 DNA sequence: TGCAGCGTAGCTATTGACAGGGTTCGGTGGAATGAGCAGTTCTTC. It codes for CSVAIDRVRWNEQFF.

V is TRBV28 and J is TRBJ2-5, with 8 bases fitting TRBD1. V gave up 5 bases and J gave up 1 base; unmatched junction bases: 6. This CDR3 region has 15 residues. In germline, CDR1 is MDHEN, CDR2 SYDVKM. As DNA, the CDR3 is TGTGCCAGCAGTATACTACAGGGGGTCCAAGAGACCCAGTACTTC. This encodes CASSILQGVQETQYF.

This clonotype was seen only a few times. V and J are TRBV4-2 and TRBJ2-2, with D hard to call. V lost 5 bases to trimming and J lost 6 bases, with 13 bases between them. The CDR3 loop spans 14 amino acids. Germline values: CDR1 LGHNA, CDR2 YNFKEQ. This CDR3 reads CASSSARDPGELFF. The CDR3 nucleotides are TGTGCCAGCAGCTCAGCGAGAGATCCCGGGGAGCTGTTTTTT.

V and J are TRBV11-2 and TRBJ2-5; D unclear. Germline values: CDR1 SGHAT, CDR2 FQNNGV. V was pared by 5 bases and J by 7 bases, with 14 bases between. CDR3 length: 13 residues. Here the CDR3 reads CASSLTQTGTQYF. DNA of the CDR3: TGTGCCAGCAGCCTAACCCAGACCGGGACCCAGTACTTC.

The chain employs TRBV12-3 or TRBV12-4 and TRBJ1-1; no clear D gene. The CDR3 has 14 amino acids. V gave up 7 bases and J gave up 0 bases, with 12 bases separating them. The CDR3 sequence is CASTETVVNTEAFF. CDR3 coding DNA: TGTGCCAGCACCGAGACCGTGGTGAACACTGAAGCTTTCTTT.

V is TRBV20-1 and J is TRBJ2-7, with 10 bases lining up with TRBD2. Germline trimming cut 0 bases from V and 4 bases from J; bases unmatched to any gene: 6. The CDR3 is 15 amino acids. Looked up from germline, CDR1 is DFQATT and CDR2 is SNEGSKA (reference sequence). CDR3 loop: CSARDGSGRSYEQYF. The CDR3 DNA reads as TGCAGTGCTAGAGATGGTAGCGGGAGGTCTTACGAGCAGTACTTC.